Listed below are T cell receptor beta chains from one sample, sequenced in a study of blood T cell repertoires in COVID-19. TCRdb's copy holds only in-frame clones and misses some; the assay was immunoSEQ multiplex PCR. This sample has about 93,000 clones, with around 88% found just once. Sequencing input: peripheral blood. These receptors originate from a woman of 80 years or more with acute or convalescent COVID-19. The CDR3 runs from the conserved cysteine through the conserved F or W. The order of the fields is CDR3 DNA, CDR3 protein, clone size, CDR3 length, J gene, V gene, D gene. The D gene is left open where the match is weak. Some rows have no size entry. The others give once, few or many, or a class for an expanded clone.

DNA: TGTGCCAGCAGCGTAGCGGCGGGAGGCACCTTTGGAAACACCATATATTTT; CDR3: CASSVAAGGTFGNTIYF; size: NA; length: 17; J: TRBJ1-3; V: TRBV9; D: NA
DNA: TGCACCAGCAGACGAGGACTAGCCCCGGCTCCCACCGGGGAGCTGTTTTTT; CDR3: CTSRRGLAPAPTGELFF; size: few; length: 17; J: TRBJ2-2; V: TRBV1; D: NA
DNA: TGTGCCAGTAGTAATGACTATAACTATGGCTACACCTTC; CDR3: CASSNDYNYGYTF; size: NA; length: 13; J: TRBJ1-2; V: TRBV19; D: NA
DNA: TGTGCCAGCTCACCCTCCCAGCGGGGTGAAAAACTGTTTTTT; CDR3: CASSPSQRGEKLFF; size: NA; length: 14; J: TRBJ1-4; V: TRBV18; D: NA
DNA: TGTGCCAGCAGCCTTTCGGGGGGGGGAGAGACCCAGTACTTC; CDR3: CASSLSGGGETQYF; size: NA; length: 14; J: TRBJ2-5; V: TRBV3-1/TRBV3-2; D: TRBD2
DNA: TGTGCCAGCAGCCGAAAACCGGGACAGGGGTCCTACGAGCAGTACTTC; CDR3: CASSRKPGQGSYEQYF; size: NA; length: 16; J: TRBJ2-7; V: TRBV5-6; D: TRBD1
DNA: TGTGCCATCAGCGACAGGCTCGATACGCAGTATTTT; CDR3: CAISDRLDTQYF; size: NA; length: 12; J: TRBJ2-3; V: TRBV10-3; D: NA
DNA: TGTGCCAGCAGCCTACAGGGGGCTGGAAACACCATATATTTT; CDR3: CASSLQGAGNTIYF; size: NA; length: 14; J: TRBJ1-3; V: TRBV5-4; D: TRBD1
DNA: TGTGCCAGCAGCGGGCAGGATGTTTATAATTCACCCCTCCACTTT; CDR3: CASSGQDVYNSPLHF; size: NA; length: 15; J: TRBJ1-6; V: TRBV9; D: NA
DNA: TGTGCCAGCAGCTTGATAAGGGGAACGAGCACCGGGGAGCTGTTTTTT; CDR3: CASSLIRGTSTGELFF; size: NA; length: 16; J: TRBJ2-2; V: TRBV5-5; D: NA
DNA: TGTGCCAGCACCTTTAGCGGGGGTTCCTACAATGAGCAGTTCTTC; CDR3: CASTFSGGSYNEQFF; size: NA; length: 15; J: TRBJ2-1; V: TRBV5-4; D: TRBD2
DNA: TGCGCCAGCAGCTTGGAGGGACACCCGAACACTGAAGCTTTCTTT; CDR3: CASSLEGHPNTEAFF; size: NA; length: 15; J: TRBJ1-1; V: TRBV5-1; D: NA
DNA: TGTGCCAGCAGCTTGGGGACTAGCACAGATACGCAGTATTTT; CDR3: CASSLGTSTDTQYF; size: NA; length: 14; J: TRBJ2-3; V: TRBV7-3; D: NA
DNA: TGTGCCAGTACCCCGCCGGGCAGGGGAACAGGGGGAGGCTACACCTTC; CDR3: CASTPPGRGTGGGYTF; size: few; length: 16; J: TRBJ1-2; V: TRBV19; D: TRBD1
DNA: TGTGCCAGCAGTTACTTGGCCAGTCGCACCGGGGAGCTGTTTTTT; CDR3: CASSYLASRTGELFF; size: NA; length: 15; J: TRBJ2-2; V: TRBV6-6; D: NA
DNA: TGTGCCAGCAGTAGGGGACAGGGGGAATACGAGCAGTACTTC; CDR3: CASSRGQGEYEQYF; size: NA; length: 14; J: TRBJ2-7; V: TRBV2; D: TRBD1
DNA: TGCAGCGTTGTCGGGGGGCGGAACACTGAAGCTTTCTTT; CDR3: CSVVGGRNTEAFF; size: NA; length: 13; J: TRBJ1-1; V: TRBV29-1; D: NA
DNA: TGTGCCTCTCTTGGCAGGGTTAGCAATCAGCCCCAGCATTTT; CDR3: CASLGRVSNQPQHF; size: NA; length: 14; J: TRBJ1-5; V: TRBV5-8; D: NA
DNA: TGTGCCAGCAGCAAAGAAGACAGCCTGAATCAGCCCCAGCATTTT; CDR3: CASSKEDSLNQPQHF; size: NA; length: 15; J: TRBJ1-5; V: TRBV21-1; D: NA
DNA: TGTGCCACCGGACGGACAGGGTCCTACGAGCAGTACTTC; CDR3: CATGRTGSYEQYF; size: NA; length: 13; J: TRBJ2-7; V: TRBV18; D: TRBD1
DNA: TGTGCCAGTAGTATAGGCGCCTTGGACACCGGGGAGCTGTTTTTT; CDR3: CASSIGALDTGELFF; size: NA; length: 15; J: TRBJ2-2; V: TRBV19; D: NA
DNA: TGTGCCAGCCTCCGGGGTGGGAATCAGCCCCAGCATTTT; CDR3: CASLRGGNQPQHF; size: NA; length: 13; J: TRBJ1-5; V: TRBV6-8; D: NA
DNA: TGTGCCAGCAGCCTTAGTTCTGAAGCTTTCTTT; CDR3: CASSLSSEAFF; size: NA; length: 11; J: TRBJ1-1; V: TRBV5-6; D: NA
DNA: TGTGCCAGCAGCCAGAGGCCTTTCGAGCAGTACTTC; CDR3: CASSQRPFEQYF; size: few; length: 12; J: TRBJ2-7; V: TRBV28; D: NA
DNA: TGTGCCAGCAGTGAAGCGGGCGTTCTCGAAATCAATCAGCCCCAGCATTTT; CDR3: CASSEAGVLEINQPQHF; size: NA; length: 17; J: TRBJ1-5; V: TRBV2; D: NA
DNA: TGTGCCAGCAGCTTGAGGGTCGGGACTATTAACAATGAGCAGTTCTTC; CDR3: CASSLRVGTINNEQFF; size: NA; length: 16; J: TRBJ2-1; V: TRBV5-6; D: TRBD2
DNA: TGTGCCAGCAGGGCAAGACAGAGAACTCCTGAGGACACTGAAGCTTTCTTT; CDR3: CASRARQRTPEDTEAFF; size: NA; length: 17; J: TRBJ1-1; V: TRBV3-1/TRBV3-2; D: NA
DNA: TGTGCCAGCGCGGAGGATGGAACAAATTCACCCCTCCACTTT; CDR3: CASAEDGTNSPLHF; size: NA; length: 14; J: TRBJ1-6; V: TRBV6-6; D: NA
DNA: TGTGCCAGTAGTCTCCGGGGGTACGAGCAGTACTTC; CDR3: CASSLRGYEQYF; size: NA; length: 12; J: TRBJ2-7; V: TRBV19; D: NA
DNA: TGTGCCAGCAGCTTAGGGGGGCAAGGGAAGCAGTTCTTC; CDR3: CASSLGGQGKQFF; size: NA; length: 13; J: TRBJ2-1; V: TRBV11-3; D: NA
DNA: TGTGCCAGCAGTAGACAGGGGGCAGGGTATGGCTACACCTTC; CDR3: CASSRQGAGYGYTF; size: NA; length: 14; J: TRBJ1-2; V: TRBV28; D: TRBD1
DNA: TGTGCCAGCAGTCCCCCGGGGGATTACAATGAGCAGTTCTTC; CDR3: CASSPPGDYNEQFF; size: NA; length: 14; J: TRBJ2-1; V: TRBV28; D: NA
DNA: TGTGCCAGCAGCTTAGTTTCCGGGGGTCGCTACGAGCAGTACTTC; CDR3: CASSLVSGGRYEQYF; size: NA; length: 15; J: TRBJ2-7; V: TRBV11-3; D: NA
DNA: TGTGCCACCCGGGAGAACACCATATATTTT; CDR3: CATRENTIYF; size: NA; length: 10; J: TRBJ1-3; V: TRBV10-3; D: NA
DNA: TGTGCCAGCAGTCCCCTAAGAGTACGCACAGATACGCAGTATTTT; CDR3: CASSPLRVRTDTQYF; size: NA; length: 15; J: TRBJ2-3; V: TRBV6-6; D: NA
DNA: TGTGCCAGCAGCGAGACCAGGGGCTCCTACAATGAGCAGTTCTTC; CDR3: CASSETRGSYNEQFF; size: NA; length: 15; J: TRBJ2-1; V: TRBV9; D: NA
DNA: TGTGCCAGCAGCCAAGCCCTTCCGGGACAAATGAACACTGAAGCTTTCTTT; CDR3: CASSQALPGQMNTEAFF; size: NA; length: 17; J: TRBJ1-1; V: TRBV4-2; D: NA
DNA: TGTGCCAGCAGCTTGGCCGGGGTCTTTTATAATTCACCCCTCCACTTT; CDR3: CASSLAGVFYNSPLHF; size: NA; length: 16; J: TRBJ1-6; V: TRBV5-6; D: NA
DNA: TGTGCCAGCAGCTTAGAACAGGGAGTGGGTACGCAGTATTTT; CDR3: CASSLEQGVGTQYF; size: NA; length: 14; J: TRBJ2-3; V: TRBV7-6; D: NA
DNA: TGTGCCTGGGGTCAGGTCCCGGGGGGAGCCTACAATGAGCAGTTCTTC; CDR3: CAWGQVPGGAYNEQFF; size: NA; length: 16; J: TRBJ2-1; V: TRBV30; D: TRBD2
DNA: TGCGCCAGCAGCGCCCCAGGGCCTAGCTATGGCTACACCTTC; CDR3: CASSAPGPSYGYTF; size: NA; length: 14; J: TRBJ1-2; V: TRBV5-1; D: NA
DNA: TGTGCCAGTAGTATGTCTGGGCGGGAAAATGAGGAGGTGTTTTTT; CDR3: CASSMSGRENEEVFF; size: NA; length: 15; J: TRBJ1-4; V: TRBV19; D: NA
DNA: TGTGCCATCAGTCCACGGGACTTTATCTACGAGCAGTACTTC; CDR3: CAISPRDFIYEQYF; size: NA; length: 14; J: TRBJ2-7; V: TRBV10-3; D: NA
DNA: TGCGCCAGCAGCTTGGAACAGGGGATGAACACTGAAGCTTTCTTT; CDR3: CASSLEQGMNTEAFF; size: once; length: 15; J: TRBJ1-1; V: TRBV5-1; D: TRBD1
DNA: TGTGCCAGCAAAACGCGGGTACCCCAAGAGACCCAGTACTTC; CDR3: CASKTRVPQETQYF; size: NA; length: 14; J: TRBJ2-5; V: TRBV5-6; D: NA
DNA: TGTGCCAGCAGTGAACGGACAGGGGGAGCGAACACTGAAGCTTTCTTT; CDR3: CASSERTGGANTEAFF; size: NA; length: 16; J: TRBJ1-1; V: TRBV6-1; D: TRBD1
DNA: TGTGCCAGCACTCAAGGGGGTATAAGCGAGCAGTACTTC; CDR3: CASTQGGISEQYF; size: NA; length: 13; J: TRBJ2-7; V: TRBV7-8; D: NA
DNA: TGTGCCAGCAGTGAATTTGGGAGAGATAATTCACCCCTCCACTTT; CDR3: CASSEFGRDNSPLHF; size: NA; length: 15; J: TRBJ1-6; V: TRBV2; D: NA
DNA: TGTGCCAGCAGCTTGGGACAGAACCGTAACACCGGGGAGCTGTTTTTT; CDR3: CASSLGQNRNTGELFF; size: NA; length: 16; J: TRBJ2-2; V: TRBV5-4; D: NA
DNA: TGTGCCAGCAGCCCTCGGACACGCTTCGGGGGTGGCGGGGAGCTGTTTTTT; CDR3: CASSPRTRFGGGGELFF; size: NA; length: 17; J: TRBJ2-2; V: TRBV9; D: NA
DNA: TGTGCCAGCAGTGAGGGCAGAAGAAACACTGAAGCTTTCTTT; CDR3: CASSEGRRNTEAFF; size: few; length: 14; J: TRBJ1-1; V: TRBV2; D: NA
DNA: TGTGCCAGCAGGACCGGGACAGGCGAGTTCTACGAGCAGTACTTC; CDR3: CASRTGTGEFYEQYF; size: NA; length: 15; J: TRBJ2-7; V: TRBV6-5; D: TRBD1
DNA: TGTGCCAGCAGCAAACACGCGCGGGGGGTCCTCCCCGAGCAGTACTTC; CDR3: CASSKHARGVLPEQYF; size: NA; length: 16; J: TRBJ2-7; V: TRBV21-1; D: NA
DNA: TGTGCCAGCAGCCCACCGCCCACCTTAGCGGGACAAGAGACCCAGTACTTC; CDR3: CASSPPPTLAGQETQYF; size: NA; length: 17; J: TRBJ2-5; V: TRBV7-9; D: TRBD2
DNA: TGTGCCAGCAGCCCCGGACTAGCGGGGGGAATAGAGACCCAGTACTTC; CDR3: CASSPGLAGGIETQYF; size: once; length: 16; J: TRBJ2-5; V: TRBV11-3; D: TRBD2